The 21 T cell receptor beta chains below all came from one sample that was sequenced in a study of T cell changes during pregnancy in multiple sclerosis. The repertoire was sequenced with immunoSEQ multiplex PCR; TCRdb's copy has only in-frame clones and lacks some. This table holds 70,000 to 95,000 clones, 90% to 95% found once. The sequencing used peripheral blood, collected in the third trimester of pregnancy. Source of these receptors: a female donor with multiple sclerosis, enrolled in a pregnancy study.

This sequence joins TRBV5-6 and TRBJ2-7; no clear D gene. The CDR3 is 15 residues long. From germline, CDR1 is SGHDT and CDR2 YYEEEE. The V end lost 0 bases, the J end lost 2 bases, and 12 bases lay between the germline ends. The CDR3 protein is CASSLEPGVTYEQYF. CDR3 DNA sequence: TGTGCCAGCAGCTTGGAACCAGGCGTAACCTACGAGCAGTACTTC.

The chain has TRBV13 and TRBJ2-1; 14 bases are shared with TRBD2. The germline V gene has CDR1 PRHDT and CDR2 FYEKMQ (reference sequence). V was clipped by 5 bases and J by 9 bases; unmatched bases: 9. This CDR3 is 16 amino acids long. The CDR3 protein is CASSTSTGLAGVEQFF. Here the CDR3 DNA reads TGTGCCAGCAGCACCAGTACGGGACTAGCGGGAGTTGAGCAGTTCTTC.

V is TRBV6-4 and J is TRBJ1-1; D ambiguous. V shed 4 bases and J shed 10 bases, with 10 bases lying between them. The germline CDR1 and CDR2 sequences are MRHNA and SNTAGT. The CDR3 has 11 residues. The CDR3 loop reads CASSVDISAFF. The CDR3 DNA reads TGTGCCAGCAGTGTAGATATATCAGCTTTCTTT.

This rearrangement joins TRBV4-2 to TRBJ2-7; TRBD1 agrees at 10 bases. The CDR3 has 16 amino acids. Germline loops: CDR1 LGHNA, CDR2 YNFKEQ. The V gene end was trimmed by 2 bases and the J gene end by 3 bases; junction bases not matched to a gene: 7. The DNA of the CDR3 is TGTGCCAGCAGCCAATCGTTCCGGGACAGGGGCTACGAGCAGTACTTC. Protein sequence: CASSQSFRDRGYEQYF.

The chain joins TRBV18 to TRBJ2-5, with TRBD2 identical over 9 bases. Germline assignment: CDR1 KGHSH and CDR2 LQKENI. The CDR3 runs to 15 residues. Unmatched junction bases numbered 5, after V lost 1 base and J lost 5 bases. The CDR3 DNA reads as TGTGCCAGCTCACCACTGCGTAGCGGGAGTGAGACCCAGTACTTC. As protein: CASSPLRSGSETQYF.

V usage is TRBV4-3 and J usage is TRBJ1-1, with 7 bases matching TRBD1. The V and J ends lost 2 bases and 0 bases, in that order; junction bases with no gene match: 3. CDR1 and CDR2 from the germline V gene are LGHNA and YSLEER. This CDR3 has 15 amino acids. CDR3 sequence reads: CASSQQDRLNTEAFF. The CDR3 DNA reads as TGCGCCAGCAGCCAACAGGACAGGTTGAACACTGAAGCTTTCTTT.

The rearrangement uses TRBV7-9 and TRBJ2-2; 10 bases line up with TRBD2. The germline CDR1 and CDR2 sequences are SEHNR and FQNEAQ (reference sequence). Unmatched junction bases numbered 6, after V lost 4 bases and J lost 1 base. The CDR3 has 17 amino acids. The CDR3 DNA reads TGTGCCAGCAGCTCTAGCGGGAGACTGCGGAACACCGGGGAGCTGTTTTTT. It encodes CASSSSGRLRNTGELFF.

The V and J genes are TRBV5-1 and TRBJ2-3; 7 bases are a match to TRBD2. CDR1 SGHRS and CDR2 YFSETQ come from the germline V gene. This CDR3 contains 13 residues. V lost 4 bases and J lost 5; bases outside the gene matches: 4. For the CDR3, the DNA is TGCGCCAGCAGCGGCCCGGGGGGAGATACGCAGTATTTT. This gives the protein CASSGPGGDTQYF.

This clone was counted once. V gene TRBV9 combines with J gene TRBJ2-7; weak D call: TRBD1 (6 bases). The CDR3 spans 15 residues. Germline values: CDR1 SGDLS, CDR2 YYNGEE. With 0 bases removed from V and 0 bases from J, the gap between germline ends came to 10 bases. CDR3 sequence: CASSVGGGISYEQYF. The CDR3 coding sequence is TGTGCCAGCAGCGTAGGAGGGGGAATCTCCTACGAGCAGTACTTC.

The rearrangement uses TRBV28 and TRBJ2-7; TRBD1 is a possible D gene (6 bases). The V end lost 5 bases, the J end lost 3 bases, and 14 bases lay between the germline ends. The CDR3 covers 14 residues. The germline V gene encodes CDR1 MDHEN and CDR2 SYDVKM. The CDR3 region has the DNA TGTGCCAGCAGTATGGACAGTTCCTTCTACGAGCAGTACTTC. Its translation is CASSMDSSFYEQYF.

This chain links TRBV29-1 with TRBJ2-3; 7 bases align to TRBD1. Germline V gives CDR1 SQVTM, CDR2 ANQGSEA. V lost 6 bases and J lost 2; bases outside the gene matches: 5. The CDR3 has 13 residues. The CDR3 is CSVLTGVTDTQYF. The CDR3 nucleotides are TGCAGCGTCCTAACAGGGGTCACAGATACGCAGTATTTT.

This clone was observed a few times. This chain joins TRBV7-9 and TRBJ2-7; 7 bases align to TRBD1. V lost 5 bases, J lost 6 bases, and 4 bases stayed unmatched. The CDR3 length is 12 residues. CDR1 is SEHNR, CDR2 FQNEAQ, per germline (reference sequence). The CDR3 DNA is TGTGCCAGCAGCGACAGGGAAGCCGAGCAGTACTTC. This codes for CASSDREAEQYF.

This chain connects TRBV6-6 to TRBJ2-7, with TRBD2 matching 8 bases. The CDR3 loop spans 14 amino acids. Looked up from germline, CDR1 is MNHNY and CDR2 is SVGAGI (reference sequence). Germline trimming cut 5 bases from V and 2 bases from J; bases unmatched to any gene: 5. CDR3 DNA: TGTGCCAGCAGTCGGACTAGCCAGACCTACGAGCAGTACTTC. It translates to CASSRTSQTYEQYF.

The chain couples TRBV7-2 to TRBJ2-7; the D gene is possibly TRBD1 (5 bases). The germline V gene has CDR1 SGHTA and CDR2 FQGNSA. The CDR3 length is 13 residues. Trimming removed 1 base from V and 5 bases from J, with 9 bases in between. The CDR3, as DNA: TGTGCCAGCAGCTTAGTGGGCAGGGACGAGCAGTACTTC. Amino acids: CASSLVGRDEQYF.

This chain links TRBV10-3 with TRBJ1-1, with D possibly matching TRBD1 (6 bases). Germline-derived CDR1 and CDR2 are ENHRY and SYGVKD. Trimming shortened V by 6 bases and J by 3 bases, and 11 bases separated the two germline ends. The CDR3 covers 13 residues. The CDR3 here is CAIRSQGYTEAFF. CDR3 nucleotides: TGTGCCATCAGGTCCCAGGGGTACACTGAAGCTTTCTTT.

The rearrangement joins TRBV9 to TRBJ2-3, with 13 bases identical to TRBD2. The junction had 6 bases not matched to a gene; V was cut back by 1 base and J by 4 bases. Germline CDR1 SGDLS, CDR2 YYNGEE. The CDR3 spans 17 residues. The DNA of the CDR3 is TGTGCCAGCAGCGTACAACTAGCGGGAGGGCCTCCAGATACGCAGTATTTT. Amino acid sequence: CASSVQLAGGPPDTQYF.

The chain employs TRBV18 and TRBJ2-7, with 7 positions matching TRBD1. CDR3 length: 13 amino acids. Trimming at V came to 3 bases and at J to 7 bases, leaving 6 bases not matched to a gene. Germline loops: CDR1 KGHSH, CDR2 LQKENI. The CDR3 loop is CASSPGQALEQYF. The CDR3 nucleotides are TGTGCCAGCTCACCCGGACAGGCTTTGGAGCAGTACTTC.

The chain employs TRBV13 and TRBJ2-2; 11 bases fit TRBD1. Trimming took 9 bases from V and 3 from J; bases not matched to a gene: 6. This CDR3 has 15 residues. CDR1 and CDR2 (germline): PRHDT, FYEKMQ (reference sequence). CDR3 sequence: CASRTGGQYTGELFF. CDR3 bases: TGTGCCAGTAGGACAGGGGGCCAATACACCGGGGAGCTGTTTTTT.

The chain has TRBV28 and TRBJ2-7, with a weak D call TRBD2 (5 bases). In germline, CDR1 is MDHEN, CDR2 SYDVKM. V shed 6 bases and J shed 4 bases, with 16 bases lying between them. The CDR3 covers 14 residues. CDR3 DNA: TGTGCCAGCAGCCCCCGACTACAGCCATACGAGCAGTACTTC. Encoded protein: CASSPRLQPYEQYF.

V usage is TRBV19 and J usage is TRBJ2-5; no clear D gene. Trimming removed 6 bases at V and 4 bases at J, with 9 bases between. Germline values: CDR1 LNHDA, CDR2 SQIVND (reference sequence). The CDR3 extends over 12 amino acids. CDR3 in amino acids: CASSSSGETQYF. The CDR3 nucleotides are TGTGCCAGTAGCTCGTCCGGAGAGACCCAGTACTTC.

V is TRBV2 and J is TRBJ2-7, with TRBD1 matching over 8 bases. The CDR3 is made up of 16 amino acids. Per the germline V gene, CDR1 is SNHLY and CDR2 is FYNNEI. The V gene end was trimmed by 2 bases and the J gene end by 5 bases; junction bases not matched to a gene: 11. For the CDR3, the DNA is TGTGCCAGCAGTGAACTCCCCGGACAGGGATCCCACGAGCAGTACTTC. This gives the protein CASSELPGQGSHEQYF. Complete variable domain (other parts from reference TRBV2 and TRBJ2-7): EPEVTQTPSHQVTQMGQEVILRCVPISNHLYFYWYRQILGQKVEFLVSFYNNEISEKSEIFDDQFSVERPDGSNFTLKIRSTKLEDSAMYFCASSELPGQGSHEQYFGPGTRLTVT.